This TCR beta chain was identified during a study of cytomegalovirus exposure and HLA in healthy donors. Study-wide results and caveats: Within an earlier analysis, most TCR beta V segments proved productive either about 90% or about 30% of the time. No immune exposure information besides CMV serostatus was available. More clonal expansion characterized HLA-associated TCR beta chains than equally common others in a later analysis.

Comments on this clone: Its cognate antigen is unknown.

CDR1 and CDR2 (germline): MNHNS, SASEGT. J gave up 5 bases and V 4 bases, and 7 bases lay outside the gene matches. This CDR3 is built from 14 residues. Samples came from healthy bone marrow donors. The PCR employed 60 Vbeta primers together with 13 Jbeta primers. Produced via immunoSEQ multiplex PCR; TCRdb's table is partial and in-frame only. The sample contains around 100,000 clones, 74% of which appear only once. Sequencing used PBMCs. The chain carries TRBV6-1 and TRBJ1-1, with 7 positions matching TRBD1. This sequence was found in a man over 45 in good health and CMV-seropositive. The CDR3, as DNA: TGTGCCAGCAGTGGACAGGGTGTGGGGACTGAAGCTTTCTTT. Protein product: CASSGQGVGTEAFF.